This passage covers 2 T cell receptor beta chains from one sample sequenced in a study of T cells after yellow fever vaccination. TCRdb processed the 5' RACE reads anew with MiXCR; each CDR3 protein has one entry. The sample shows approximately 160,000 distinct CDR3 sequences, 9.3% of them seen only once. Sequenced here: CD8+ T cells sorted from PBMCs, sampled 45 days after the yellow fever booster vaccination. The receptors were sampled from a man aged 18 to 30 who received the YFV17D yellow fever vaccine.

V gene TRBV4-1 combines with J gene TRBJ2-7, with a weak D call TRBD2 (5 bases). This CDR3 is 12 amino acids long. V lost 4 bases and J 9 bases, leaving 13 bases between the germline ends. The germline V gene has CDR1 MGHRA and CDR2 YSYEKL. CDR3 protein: CASSPTGFGQYF. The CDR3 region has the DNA TGCGCCAGCAGCCCGACGGGGTTCGGGCAGTACTTC.

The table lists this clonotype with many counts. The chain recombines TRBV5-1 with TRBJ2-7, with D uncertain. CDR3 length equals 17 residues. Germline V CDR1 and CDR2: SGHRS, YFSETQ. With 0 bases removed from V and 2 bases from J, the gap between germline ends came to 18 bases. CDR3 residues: CASSLGASGSKPYEQYF. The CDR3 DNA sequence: TGCGCCAGCAGCTTGGGGGCGTCGGGTTCTAAGCCCTACGAGCAGTACTTC.